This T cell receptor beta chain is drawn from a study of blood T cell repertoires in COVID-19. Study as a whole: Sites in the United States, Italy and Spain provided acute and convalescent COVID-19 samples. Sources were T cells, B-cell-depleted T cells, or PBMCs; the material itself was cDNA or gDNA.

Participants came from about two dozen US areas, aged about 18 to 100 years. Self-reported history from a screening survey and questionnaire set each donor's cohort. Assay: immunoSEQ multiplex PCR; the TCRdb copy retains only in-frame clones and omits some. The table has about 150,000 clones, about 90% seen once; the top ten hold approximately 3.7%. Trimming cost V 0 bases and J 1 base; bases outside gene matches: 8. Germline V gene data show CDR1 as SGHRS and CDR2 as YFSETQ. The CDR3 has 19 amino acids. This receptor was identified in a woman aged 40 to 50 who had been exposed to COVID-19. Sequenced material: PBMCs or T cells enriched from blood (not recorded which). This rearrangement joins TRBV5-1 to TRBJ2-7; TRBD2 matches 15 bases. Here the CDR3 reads CASSLDRTSGRARSYEQYF. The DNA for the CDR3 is TGCGCCAGCAGCTTGGATCGGACTAGCGGGAGGGCTCGATCCTACGAGCAGTACTTC.